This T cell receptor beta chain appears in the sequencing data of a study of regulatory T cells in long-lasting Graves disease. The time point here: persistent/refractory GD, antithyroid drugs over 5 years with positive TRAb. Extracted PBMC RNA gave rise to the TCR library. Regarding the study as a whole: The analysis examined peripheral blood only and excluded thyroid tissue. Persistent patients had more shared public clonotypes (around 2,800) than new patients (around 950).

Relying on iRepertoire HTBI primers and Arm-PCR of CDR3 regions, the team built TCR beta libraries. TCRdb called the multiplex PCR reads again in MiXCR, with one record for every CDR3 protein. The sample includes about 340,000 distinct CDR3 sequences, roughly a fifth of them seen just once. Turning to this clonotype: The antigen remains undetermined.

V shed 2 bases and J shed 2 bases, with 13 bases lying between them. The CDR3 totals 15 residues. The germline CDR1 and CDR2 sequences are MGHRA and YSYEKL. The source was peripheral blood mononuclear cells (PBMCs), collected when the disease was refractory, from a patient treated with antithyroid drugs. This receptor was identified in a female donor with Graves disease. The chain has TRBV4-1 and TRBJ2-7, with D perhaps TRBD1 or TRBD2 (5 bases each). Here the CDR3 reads CASSQIWDPTYEQYF. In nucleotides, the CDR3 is TGCGCCAGCAGCCAAATCTGGGACCCCACCTACGAGCAGTACTTC.